This T cell receptor (beta chain) was retrieved from a study of blood T cell repertoires in COVID-19. Original processing notes: Reference gene primer amplification yielded estimated nucleated cell counts. Produced via immunoSEQ multiplex PCR; TCRdb's table is partial and in-frame only. The V and J calls and clone size come from that table; D and trimming were worked out from the DNA. The sample lists about 40,000 clones, 88% occurring once. V was shortened by 1 base and J by 4 bases, with 8 bases between the two germline ends. In germline, CDR1 is SGHVS, CDR2 FQNEAQ. There are 14 residues in the CDR3.

Sequencing was carried out using peripheral blood. This TCR came from a woman aged 70-85 years with acute or convalescent COVID-19. The rearrangement uses TRBV7-8 and TRBJ2-1; D ambiguous. The CDR3 reads CASSLGSIYNEQFF. The CDR3, as DNA: TGTGCCAGCAGCTTAGGGTCTATATACAATGAGCAGTTCTTC.